This TCR beta chain was found in a study of control samples from healthy donors and cancer patients. Produced via immunoSEQ multiplex PCR; TCRdb's table is partial and in-frame only. This table has 250,000 to 300,000 clones, approximately 80% appearing once. V lost 0 bases and J 10 bases, leaving 10 bases between the germline ends. This CDR3 is built from 14 residues. Germline-derived CDR1 and CDR2 are MGHRA and YSYEKL. Source material: PBMCs. The gene calls are TRBV4-1 and TRBJ1-6; tentative D call: TRBD1 (5 bases). This clonotype originated in a woman in her sixties or seventies with lung cancer. In nucleotides, the CDR3 is TGCGCCAGCAGCCAAGAGGTGGAGGGGTCACCCCTCCACTTT. Translation gives CASSQEVEGSPLHF.